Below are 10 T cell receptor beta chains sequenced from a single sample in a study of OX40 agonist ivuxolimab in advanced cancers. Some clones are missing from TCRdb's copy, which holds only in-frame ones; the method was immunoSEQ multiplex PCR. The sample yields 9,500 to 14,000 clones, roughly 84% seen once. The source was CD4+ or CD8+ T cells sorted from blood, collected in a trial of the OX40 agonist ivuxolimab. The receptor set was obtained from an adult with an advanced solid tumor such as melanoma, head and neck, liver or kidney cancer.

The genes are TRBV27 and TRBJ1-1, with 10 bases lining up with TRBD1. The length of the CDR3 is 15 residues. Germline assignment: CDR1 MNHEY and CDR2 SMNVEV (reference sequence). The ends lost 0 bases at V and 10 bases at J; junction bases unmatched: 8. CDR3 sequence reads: CASSLSGMTGGTAFF. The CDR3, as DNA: TGTGCCAGCAGTTTATCGGGGATGACAGGGGGCACAGCTTTCTTT.

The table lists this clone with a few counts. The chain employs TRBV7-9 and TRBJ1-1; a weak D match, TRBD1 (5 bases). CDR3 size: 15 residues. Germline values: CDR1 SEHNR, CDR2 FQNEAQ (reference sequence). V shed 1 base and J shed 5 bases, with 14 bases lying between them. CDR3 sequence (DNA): TGTGCCAGCAGCTTAGTTGCGGGGGAGGGGACTGAAGCTTTCTTT. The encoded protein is CASSLVAGEGTEAFF.

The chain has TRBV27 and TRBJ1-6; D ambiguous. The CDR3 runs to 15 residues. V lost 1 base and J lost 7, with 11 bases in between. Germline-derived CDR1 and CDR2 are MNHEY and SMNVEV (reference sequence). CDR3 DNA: TGTGCCAGCAGTTTATTAGGTCCGAGGAATTCACCCCTCCACTTT. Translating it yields CASSLLGPRNSPLHF.

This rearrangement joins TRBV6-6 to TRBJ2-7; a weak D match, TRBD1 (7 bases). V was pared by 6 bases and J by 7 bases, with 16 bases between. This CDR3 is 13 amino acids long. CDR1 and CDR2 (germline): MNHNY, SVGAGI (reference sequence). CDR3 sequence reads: CASSPPGGREQYF. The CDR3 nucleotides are TGTGCCAGCAGCCCCCCAGGGGGGCGGGAGCAGTACTTC.

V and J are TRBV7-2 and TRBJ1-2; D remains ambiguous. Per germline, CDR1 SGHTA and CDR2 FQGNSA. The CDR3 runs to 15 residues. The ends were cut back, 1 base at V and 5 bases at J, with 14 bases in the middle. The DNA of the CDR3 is TGTGCCAGCAGCTTAGTCCAGGACGGTTTGTATGGCTACACCTTC. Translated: CASSLVQDGLYGYTF.

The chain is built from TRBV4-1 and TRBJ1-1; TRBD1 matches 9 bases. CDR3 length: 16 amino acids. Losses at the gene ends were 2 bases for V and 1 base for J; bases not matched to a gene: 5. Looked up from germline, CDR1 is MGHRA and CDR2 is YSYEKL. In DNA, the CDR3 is TGCGCCAGCAGCCAACGACAGGGGGGGGAGAACACTGAAGCTTTCTTT. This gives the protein CASSQRQGGENTEAFF.

CDR3 sequence: CASSLAGQGHTEAFF. For the CDR3, the DNA is TGTGCCAGCAGCTTGGCCGGACAGGGCCACACTGAAGCTTTCTTT. V usage is TRBV5-8 and J usage is TRBJ1-1; 8 bases match TRBD1. J was trimmed by 3 bases and V by 0 bases; bases with no gene match: 4. This CDR3 is built from 15 residues. From germline, CDR1 is SGHTS and CDR2 YDEGEE.

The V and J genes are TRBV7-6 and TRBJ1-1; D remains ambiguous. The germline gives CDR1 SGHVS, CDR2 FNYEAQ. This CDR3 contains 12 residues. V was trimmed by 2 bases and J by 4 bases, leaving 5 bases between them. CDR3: CASSLSGTEAFF. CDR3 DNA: TGTGCCAGCAGCTTAAGTGGCACTGAAGCTTTCTTT.

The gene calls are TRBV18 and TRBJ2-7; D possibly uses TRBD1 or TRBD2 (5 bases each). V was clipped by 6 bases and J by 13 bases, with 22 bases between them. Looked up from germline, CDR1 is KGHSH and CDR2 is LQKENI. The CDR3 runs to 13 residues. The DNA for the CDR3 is TGTGCCAGCTCTACCGGGGCAGGCTTTGTCCCTTACTTC. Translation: CASSTGAGFVPYF. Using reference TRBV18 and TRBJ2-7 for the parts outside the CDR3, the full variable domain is NAGVMQNPRHLVRRRGQEARLRCSPMKGHSHVYWYRQLPEEGLKFMVYLQKENIIDESGMPKERFSAEFPKEGPSILRIQQVVRGDSAAYFCASSTGAGFVPYFGPGTRLTVT.

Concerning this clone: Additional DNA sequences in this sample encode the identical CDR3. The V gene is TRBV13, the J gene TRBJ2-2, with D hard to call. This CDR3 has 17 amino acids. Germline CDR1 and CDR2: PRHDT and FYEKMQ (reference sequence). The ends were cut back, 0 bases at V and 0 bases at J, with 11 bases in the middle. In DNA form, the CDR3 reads TGTGCCAGCAGCTTAGGTCTAGGAACCGCGAACACCGGGGAGCTGTTTTTT. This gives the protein CASSLGLGTANTGELFF.